This T cell receptor (beta chain) was sequenced for a study of T cells in Graves' hyperthyroidism and ophthalmopathy. Hyperthyroidism in the patients, aged 18 to 65, was newly diagnosed and under 2 months in duration. Diagnosis rested on symptoms, serum thyroxine and TRAb, thyroid ultrasound, and orbital computed tomography. Note on this clonotype: Its antigen remains unknown.

Amplified TCR beta CDR3 regions came from RNA transcripts. An initial round of RT-PCR targeting the TCR CDR3 relied on the HTBI primer set. From the multiplex PCR reads, TCRdb called clonotypes with MiXCR, one entry per CDR3 protein. The data contain roughly 750,000 distinct CDR3 sequences, roughly 15% of them singletons. Whole-study findings and limits: Researchers found most expanded thyroid clonotypes above 0.001 in blood as well. Classification by a 13 V-J model distinguished ophthalmopathy from stable hyperthyroidism.

Deletions cut 11 bases from V and 5 bases from J, with 16 bases between. This CDR3 comprises 13 residues. The V gene's germline CDR1 is SEHNR and CDR2 FQNEAQ (reference sequence). The clonotype originates from a man aged 18 to 30 with Graves' hyperthyroidism. The chain combines TRBV7-9 with TRBJ2-1; D assignment may be TRBD1 or TRBD2 (5 bases each). The material sequenced was blood. CDR3 in DNA: TGTGCCTGGGACCGGGACCGCGACAATGAGCAGTTCTTC. This sequence encodes CAWDRDRDNEQFF.